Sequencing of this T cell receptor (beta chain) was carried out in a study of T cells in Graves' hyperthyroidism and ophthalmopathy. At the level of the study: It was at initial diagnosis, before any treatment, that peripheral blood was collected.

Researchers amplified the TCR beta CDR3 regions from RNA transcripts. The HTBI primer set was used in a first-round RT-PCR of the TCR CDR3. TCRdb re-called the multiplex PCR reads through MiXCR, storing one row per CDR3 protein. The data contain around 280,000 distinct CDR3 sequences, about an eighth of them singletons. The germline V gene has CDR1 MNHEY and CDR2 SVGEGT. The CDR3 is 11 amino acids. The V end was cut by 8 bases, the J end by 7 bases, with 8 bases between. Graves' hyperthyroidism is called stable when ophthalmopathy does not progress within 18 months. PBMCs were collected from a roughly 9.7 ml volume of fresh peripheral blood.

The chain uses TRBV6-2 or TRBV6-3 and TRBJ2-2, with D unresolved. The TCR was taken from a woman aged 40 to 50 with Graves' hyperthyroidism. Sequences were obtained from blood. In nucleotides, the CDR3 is TGTGCCAGCGTTAAGGACGGGGAGCTGTTTTTT. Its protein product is CASVKDGELFF.